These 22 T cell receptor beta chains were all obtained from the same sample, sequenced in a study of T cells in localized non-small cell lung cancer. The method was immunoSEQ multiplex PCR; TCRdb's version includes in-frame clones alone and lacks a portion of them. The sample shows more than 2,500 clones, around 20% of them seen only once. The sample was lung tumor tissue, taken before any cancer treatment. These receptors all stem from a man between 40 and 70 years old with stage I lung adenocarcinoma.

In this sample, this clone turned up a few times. This CDR3 is CAWSLGGVTYEQYF. The CDR3 DNA is TGTGCCTGGAGTCTGGGGGGGGTTACCTACGAGCAGTACTTC. The chain joins TRBV30 to TRBJ2-7; TRBD2 agrees at 7 bases. The germline V gene encodes CDR1 GTSNPN and CDR2 SVGIG (reference sequence). Losses at the gene ends were 2 bases for V and 2 bases for J; bases not matched to a gene: 6. The CDR3 runs 14 residues.

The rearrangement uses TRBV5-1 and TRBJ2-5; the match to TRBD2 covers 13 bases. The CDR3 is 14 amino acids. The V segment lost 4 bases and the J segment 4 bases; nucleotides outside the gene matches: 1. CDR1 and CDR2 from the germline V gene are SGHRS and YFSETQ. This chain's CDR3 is CASSRTSGRETQYF. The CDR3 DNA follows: TGCGCCAGCAGCCGGACTAGCGGGAGAGAGACCCAGTACTTC.

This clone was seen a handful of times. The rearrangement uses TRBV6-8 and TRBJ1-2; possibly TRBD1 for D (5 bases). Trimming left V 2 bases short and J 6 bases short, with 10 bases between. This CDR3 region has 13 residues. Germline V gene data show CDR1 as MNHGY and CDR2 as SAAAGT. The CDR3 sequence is CASSYRQGNGYTF. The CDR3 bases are TGTGCCAGCAGTTACAGGCAGGGCAATGGCTACACCTTC.

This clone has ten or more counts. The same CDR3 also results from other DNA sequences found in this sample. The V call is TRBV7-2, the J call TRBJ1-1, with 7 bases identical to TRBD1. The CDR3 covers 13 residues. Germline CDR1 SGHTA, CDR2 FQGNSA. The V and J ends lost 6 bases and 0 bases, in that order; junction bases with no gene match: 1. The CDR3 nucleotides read TGTGCCAGCAGAGGGACAGTGAACACTGAAGCTTTCTTT. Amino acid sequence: CASRGTVNTEAFF.

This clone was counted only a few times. CDR3 sequence: CASRQGAYNSPLHF. The CDR3 DNA reads TGTGCCAGCAGACAGGGAGCCTATAATTCACCCCTCCACTTT. V gene TRBV6-8 combines with J gene TRBJ1-6; TRBD1 is a possible D gene (6 bases). The V gene lost 6 bases and the J gene lost 2 bases, with 8 bases spanning the gap. CDR1 and CDR2 (germline): MNHGY, SAAAGT. The CDR3 covers 14 residues.

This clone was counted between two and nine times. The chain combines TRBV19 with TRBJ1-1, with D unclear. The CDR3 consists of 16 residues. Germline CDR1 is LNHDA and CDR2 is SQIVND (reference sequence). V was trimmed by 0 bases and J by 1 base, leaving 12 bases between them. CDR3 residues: CASSIDLGRKNTEAFF. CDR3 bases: TGTGCCAGTAGTATAGATCTCGGACGGAAGAACACTGAAGCTTTCTTT.

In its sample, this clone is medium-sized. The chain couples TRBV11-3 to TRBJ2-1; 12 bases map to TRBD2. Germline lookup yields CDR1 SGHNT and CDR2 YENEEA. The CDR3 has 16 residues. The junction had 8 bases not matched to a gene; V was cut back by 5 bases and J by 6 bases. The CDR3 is CASSATSGSLVNEQFF. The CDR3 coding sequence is TGTGCCAGCAGCGCGACTAGCGGGAGTCTGGTCAATGAGCAGTTCTTC.

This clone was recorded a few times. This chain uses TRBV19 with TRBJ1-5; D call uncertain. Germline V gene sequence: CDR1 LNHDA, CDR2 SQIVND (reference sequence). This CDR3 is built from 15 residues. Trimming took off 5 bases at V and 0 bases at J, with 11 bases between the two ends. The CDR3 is CASSLSEDSNQPQHF. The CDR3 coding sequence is TGTGCCAGTAGTCTGTCTGAGGATAGCAATCAGCCCCAGCATTTT.

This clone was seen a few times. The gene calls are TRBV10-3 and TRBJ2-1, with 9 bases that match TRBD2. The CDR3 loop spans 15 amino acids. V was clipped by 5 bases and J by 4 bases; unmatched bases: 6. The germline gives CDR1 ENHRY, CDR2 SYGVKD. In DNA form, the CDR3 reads TGTGCCATCAGTTCCCCTAGCGGGGATTACAATGAGCAGTTCTTC. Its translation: CAISSPSGDYNEQFF.

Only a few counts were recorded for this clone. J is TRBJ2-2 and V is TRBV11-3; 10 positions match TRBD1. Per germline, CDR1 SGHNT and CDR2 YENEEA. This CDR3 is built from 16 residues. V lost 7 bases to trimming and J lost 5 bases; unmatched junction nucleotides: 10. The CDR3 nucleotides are TGTGCCAGCATCCCTCGGACAGGGGGTTCGACCGGGGAGCTGTTTTTT. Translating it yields CASIPRTGGSTGELFF.

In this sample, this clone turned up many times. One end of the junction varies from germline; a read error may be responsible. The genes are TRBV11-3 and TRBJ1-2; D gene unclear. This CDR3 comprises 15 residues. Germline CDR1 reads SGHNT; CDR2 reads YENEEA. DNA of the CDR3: TGTGCCAGCAGCCTAGAGGCCAGCCCTAACTATGGCTACACCTTC. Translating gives CASSLEASPNYGYTF.

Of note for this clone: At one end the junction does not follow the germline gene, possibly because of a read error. CDR3: CASSDSLEADTQYF. In nucleotides, the CDR3 is TGTGCCAGCAGTGACTCTTTGGAGGCAGATACGCAGTATTTT. The chain has TRBV6-8 and TRBJ2-3; D is perhaps TRBD2 (5 bases). Germline lookup yields CDR1 MNHGY and CDR2 SAAAGT. CDR3 length: 14 amino acids.

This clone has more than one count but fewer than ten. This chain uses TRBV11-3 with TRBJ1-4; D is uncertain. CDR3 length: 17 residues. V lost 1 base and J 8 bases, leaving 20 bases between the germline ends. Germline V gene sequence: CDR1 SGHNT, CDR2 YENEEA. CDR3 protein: CASSLGASQTVEEKLFF. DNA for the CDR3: TGTGCCAGCAGCTTAGGGGCCAGCCAAACGGTAGAGGAAAAACTGTTTTTT.

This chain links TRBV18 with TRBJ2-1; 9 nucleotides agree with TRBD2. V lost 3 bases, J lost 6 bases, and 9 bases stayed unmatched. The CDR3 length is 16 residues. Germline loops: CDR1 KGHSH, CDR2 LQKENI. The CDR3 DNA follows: TGTGCCAGCTCACCGAATGGGCTAGCGGGGAGCAATGAGCAGTTCTTC. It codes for CASSPNGLAGSNEQFF.

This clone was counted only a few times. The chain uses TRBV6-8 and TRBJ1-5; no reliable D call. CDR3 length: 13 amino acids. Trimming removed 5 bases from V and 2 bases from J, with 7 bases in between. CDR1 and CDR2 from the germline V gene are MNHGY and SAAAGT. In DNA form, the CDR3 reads TGTGCCAGCAGTGGGGAAGGCAATCAGCCCCAGCATTTT. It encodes CASSGEGNQPQHF.

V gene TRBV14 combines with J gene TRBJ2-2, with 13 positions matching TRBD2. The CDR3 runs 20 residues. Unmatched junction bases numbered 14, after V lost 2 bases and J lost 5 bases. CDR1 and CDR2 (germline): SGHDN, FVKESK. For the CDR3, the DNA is TGTGCCAGCAGCCAAAACGAACTGGGGGGACTAGCGGGAAGTACCGGGGAGCTGTTTTTT. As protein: CASSQNELGGLAGSTGELFF.

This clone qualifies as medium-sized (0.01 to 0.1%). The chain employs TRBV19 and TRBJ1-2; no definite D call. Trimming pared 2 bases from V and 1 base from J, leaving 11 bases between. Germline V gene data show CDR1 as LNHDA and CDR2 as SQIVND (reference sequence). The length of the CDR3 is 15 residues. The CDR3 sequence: CASSITKDGNYGYTF. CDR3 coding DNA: TGTGCCAGTAGTATAACAAAAGACGGTAACTATGGCTACACCTTC.

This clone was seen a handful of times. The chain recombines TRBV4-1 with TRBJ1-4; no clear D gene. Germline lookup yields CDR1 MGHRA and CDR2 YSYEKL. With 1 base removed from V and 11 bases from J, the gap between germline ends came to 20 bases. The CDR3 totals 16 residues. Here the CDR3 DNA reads TGCGCCAGCAGCCAAGGGTATGGAGCGGCCTCGGGGAAACTGTTTTTT. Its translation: CASSQGYGAASGKLFF.

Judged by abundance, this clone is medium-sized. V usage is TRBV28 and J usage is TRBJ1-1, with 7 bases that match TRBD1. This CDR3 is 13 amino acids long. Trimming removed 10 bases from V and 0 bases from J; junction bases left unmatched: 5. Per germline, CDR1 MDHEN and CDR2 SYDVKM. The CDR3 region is CATMTGLNTEAFF. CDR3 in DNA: TGTGCCACCATGACAGGGTTGAACACTGAAGCTTTCTTT.

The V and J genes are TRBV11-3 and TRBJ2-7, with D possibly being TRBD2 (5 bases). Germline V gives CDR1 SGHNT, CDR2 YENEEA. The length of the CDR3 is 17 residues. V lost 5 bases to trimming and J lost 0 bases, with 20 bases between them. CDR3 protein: CASSRTPGLANSYEQYF. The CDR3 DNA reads TGTGCCAGCAGCCGAACACCAGGACTTGCTAACTCCTACGAGCAGTACTTC.

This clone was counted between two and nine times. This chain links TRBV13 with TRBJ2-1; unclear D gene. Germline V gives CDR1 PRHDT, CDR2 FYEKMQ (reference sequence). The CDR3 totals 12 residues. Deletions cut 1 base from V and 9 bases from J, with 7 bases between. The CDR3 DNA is TGTGCCAGCAGCTTAGATAGAGGTGAGCAGTTCTTC. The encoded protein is CASSLDRGEQFF.

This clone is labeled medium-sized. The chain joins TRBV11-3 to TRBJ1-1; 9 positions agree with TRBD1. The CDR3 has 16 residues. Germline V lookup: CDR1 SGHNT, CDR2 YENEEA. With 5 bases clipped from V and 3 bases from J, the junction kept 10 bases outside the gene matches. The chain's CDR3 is CASSLYLTGGDTEAFF. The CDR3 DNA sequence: TGTGCCAGCAGCCTGTATTTGACAGGGGGAGACACTGAAGCTTTCTTT.